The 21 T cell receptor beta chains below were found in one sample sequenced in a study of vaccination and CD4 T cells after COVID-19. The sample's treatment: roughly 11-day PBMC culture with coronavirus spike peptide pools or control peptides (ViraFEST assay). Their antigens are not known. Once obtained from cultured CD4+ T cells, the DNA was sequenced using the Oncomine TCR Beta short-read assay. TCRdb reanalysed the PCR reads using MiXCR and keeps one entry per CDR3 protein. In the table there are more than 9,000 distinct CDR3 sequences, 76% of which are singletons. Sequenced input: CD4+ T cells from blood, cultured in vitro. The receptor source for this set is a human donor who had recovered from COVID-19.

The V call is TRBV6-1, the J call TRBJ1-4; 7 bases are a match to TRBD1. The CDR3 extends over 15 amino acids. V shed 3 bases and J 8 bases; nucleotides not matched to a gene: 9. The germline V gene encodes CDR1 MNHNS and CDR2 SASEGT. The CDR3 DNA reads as TGTGCCAGCAGTGACAACAGGGGAGTAGGGGAAAAACTGTTTTTT. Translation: CASSDNRGVGEKLFF.

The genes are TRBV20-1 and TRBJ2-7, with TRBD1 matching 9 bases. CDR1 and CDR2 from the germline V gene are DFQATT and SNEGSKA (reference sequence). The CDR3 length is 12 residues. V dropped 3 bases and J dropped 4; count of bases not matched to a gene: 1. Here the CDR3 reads CSARDRGYEQYF. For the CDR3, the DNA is TGCAGTGCTAGGGACAGGGGATACGAGCAGTACTTC.

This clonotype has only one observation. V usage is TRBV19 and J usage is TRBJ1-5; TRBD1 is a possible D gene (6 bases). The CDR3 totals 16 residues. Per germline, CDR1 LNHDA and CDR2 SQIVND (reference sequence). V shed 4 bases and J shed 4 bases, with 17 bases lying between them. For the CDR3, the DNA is TGTGCCAGTAGTAGTTGGGGGCGAGAGGGGAATCAGCCCCAGCATTTT. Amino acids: CASSSWGREGNQPQHF.

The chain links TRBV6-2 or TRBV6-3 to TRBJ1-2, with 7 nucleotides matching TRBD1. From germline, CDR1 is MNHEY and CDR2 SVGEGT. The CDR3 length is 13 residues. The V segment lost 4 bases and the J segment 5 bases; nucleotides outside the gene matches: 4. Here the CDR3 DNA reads TGTGCCAGCAGTTTTACAGGGGATTATGGCTACACCTTC. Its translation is CASSFTGDYGYTF.

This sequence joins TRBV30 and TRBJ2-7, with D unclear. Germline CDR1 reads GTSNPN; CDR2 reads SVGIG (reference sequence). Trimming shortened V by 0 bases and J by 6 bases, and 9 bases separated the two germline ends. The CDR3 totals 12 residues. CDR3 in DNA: TGTGCCTGGAGTGTAAGTCTCGCCGAGCAGTACTTC. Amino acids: CAWSVSLAEQYF.

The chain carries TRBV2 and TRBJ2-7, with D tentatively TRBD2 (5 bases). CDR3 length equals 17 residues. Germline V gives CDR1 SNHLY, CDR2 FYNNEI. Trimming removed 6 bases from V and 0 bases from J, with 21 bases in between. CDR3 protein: CASRTGIIGKSSYEQYF. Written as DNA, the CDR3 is TGTGCCAGCAGAACCGGGATCATAGGGAAGAGCTCCTACGAGCAGTACTTC.

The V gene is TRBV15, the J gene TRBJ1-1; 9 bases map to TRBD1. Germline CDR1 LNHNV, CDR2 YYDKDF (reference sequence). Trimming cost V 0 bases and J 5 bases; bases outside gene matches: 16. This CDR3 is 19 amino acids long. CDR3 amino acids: CATSRDGRGQGLGTTEAFF. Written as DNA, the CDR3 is TGTGCCACCAGCAGAGATGGAAGGGGACAGGGTTTGGGGACGACTGAAGCTTTCTTT.

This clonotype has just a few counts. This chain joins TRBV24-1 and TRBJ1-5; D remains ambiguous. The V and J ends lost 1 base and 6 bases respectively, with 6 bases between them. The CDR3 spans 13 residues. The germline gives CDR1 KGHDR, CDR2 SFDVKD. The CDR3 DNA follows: TGTGCCACCAGTGATTTTCGGGGTCAGCCCCAGCATTTT. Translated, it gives CATSDFRGQPQHF.

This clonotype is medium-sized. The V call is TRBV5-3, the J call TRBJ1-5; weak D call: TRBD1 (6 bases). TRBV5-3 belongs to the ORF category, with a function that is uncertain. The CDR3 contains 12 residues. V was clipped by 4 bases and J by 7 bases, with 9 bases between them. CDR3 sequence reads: CARSRGGQPQHF. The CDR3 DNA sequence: TGTGCCAGAAGCAGAGGGGGGCAGCCCCAGCATTTT.

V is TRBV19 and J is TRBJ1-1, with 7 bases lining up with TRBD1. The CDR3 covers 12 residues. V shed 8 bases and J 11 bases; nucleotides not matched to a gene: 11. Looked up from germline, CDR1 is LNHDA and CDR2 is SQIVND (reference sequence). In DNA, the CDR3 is TGTGCCAGTGGAAGATACAGGGGAGACGCTTTCTTT. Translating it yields CASGRYRGDAFF.

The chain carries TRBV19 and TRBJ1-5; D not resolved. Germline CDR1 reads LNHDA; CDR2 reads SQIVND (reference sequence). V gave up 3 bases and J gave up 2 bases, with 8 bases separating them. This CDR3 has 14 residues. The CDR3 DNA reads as TGTGCCAGTAGTATTAGGGCAGGCAATCAGCCCCAGCATTTT. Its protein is CASSIRAGNQPQHF.

The DNA for the CDR3 is TGTGCCAGCAGTGGCCTCCCAAGCACTGGGAGCTATGGCTACACCTTC. As protein: CASSGLPSTGSYGYTF. The rearrangement uses TRBV25-1 and TRBJ1-2; D unresolved. Germline CDR1 is MGHDK and CDR2 is SYGVNS. The CDR3 runs to 16 residues. V was trimmed by 4 bases and J by 4 bases, leaving 19 bases between them.

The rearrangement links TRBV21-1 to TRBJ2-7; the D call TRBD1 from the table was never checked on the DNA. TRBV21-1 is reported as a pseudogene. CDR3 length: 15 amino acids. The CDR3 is CASSVGGTGGNEQYF. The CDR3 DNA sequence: TGTGCCAGCAGCGTAGGAGGGACAGGGGGCAACGAGCAGTACTTC.

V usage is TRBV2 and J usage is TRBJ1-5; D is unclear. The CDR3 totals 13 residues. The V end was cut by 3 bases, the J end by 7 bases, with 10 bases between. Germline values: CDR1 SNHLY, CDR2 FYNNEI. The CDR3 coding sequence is TGTGCCAGCAGTGATATCAACAAACAGCCCCAGCATTTT. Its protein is CASSDINKQPQHF.

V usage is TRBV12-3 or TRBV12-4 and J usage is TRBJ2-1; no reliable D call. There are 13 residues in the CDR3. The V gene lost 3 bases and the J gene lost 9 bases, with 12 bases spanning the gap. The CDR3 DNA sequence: TGTGCCAGCAGTTTGGCAGCTAGTCCTGAGCAGTTCTTC. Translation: CASSLAASPEQFF.

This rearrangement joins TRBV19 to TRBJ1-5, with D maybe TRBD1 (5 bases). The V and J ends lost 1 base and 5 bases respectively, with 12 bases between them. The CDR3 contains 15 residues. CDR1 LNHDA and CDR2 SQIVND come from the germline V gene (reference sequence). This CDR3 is CASSIVGTVHQPQHF. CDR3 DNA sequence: TGTGCCAGTAGTATAGTCGGGACCGTGCATCAGCCCCAGCATTTT.

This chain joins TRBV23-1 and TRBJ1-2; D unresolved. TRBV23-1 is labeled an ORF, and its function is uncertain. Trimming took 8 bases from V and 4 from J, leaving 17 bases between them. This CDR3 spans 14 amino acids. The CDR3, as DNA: TGCGCCAGCGCCGGGGTAATACCTGGCTATGGCTACACCTTC. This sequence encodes CASAGVIPGYGYTF.

The CDR3 is CASSLAGGLSSVGGYTF. CDR3 bases: TGTGCCAGCAGTTTAGCGGGCGGTCTCTCCTCAGTCGGGGGCTACACCTTC. The chain is built from TRBV12-3 or TRBV12-4 and TRBJ1-2; no clear D gene. The CDR3 consists of 17 residues. Trimming took off 0 bases at V and 8 bases at J, with 22 bases between the two ends.

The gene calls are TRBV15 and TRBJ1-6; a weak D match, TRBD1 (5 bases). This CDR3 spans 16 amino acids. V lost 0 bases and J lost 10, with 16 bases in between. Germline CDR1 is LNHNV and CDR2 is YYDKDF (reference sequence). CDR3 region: CATSRDRWQGDSPLHF. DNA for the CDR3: TGTGCCACCAGCAGAGATCGGTGGCAGGGTGACTCACCCCTCCACTTT. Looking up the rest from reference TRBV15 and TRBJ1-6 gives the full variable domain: DAMVIQNPRYQVTQFGKPVTLSCSQTLNHNVMYWYQQKSSQAPKLLFHYYDKDFNNEADTPDNFQSRRPNTSFCFLDIRSPGLGDTAMYLCATSRDRWQGDSPLHFGNGTRLTVT.

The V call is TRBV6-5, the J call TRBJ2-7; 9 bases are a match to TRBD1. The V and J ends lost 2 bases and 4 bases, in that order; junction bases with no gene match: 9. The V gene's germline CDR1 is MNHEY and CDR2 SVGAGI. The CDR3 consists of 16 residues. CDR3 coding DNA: TGTGCCAGCAGTTACCCGACCGGGACAGGGTTGTACGAGCAGTACTTC. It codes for CASSYPTGTGLYEQYF.

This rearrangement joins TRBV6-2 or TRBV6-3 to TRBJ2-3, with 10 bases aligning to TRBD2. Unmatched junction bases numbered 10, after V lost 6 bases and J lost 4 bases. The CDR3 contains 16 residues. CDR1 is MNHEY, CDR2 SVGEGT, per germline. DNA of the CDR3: TGTGCCAGCAGGTCAGCAAGCGGGAGGGCCTCAGATACGCAGTATTTT. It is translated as CASRSASGRASDTQYF.